The rows below give T cell receptor beta chains drawn from one sample of a study of T cell repertoires in cytomegalovirus infection. From the reads, TCRdb called clonotypes with MiXCR, one entry per CDR3 protein. The sample shows under 300,000 distinct CDR3 sequences, about a sixth of them seen only once. Sequencing was done on a sample of CD8+ T cells from PBMCs. The receptors were gathered from a human donor in good health (CMV status not recorded). Some clones in this sample may be carry-over from other donors' samples. Both conserved end residues are part of each CDR3. D genes are given only for firm matches. Size is stated for part of the rows, as once, few or many counts, or as a class when the clone is expanded.

v_call: TRBV19; clone_size: few; j_call: TRBJ1-1; d_call: TRBD1; cdr3_aa: CASSIRVTGVFSGSNTEAFF; cdr3_nt: TGTGCCAGTAGTATTAGGGTGACAGGGGTGTTTAGCGGATCGAACACTGAAGCTTTCTTT
v_call: TRBV7-8; clone_size: many; j_call: TRBJ1-1; d_call: -; cdr3_aa: CASAIDRGPFLEAFF; cdr3_nt: TGTGCCAGCGCCATTGATCGGGGCCCTTTTCTTGAAGCTTTCTTT
v_call: TRBV6-5; clone_size: few; j_call: TRBJ1-2; d_call: TRBD1; cdr3_aa: CASSYPGQGRYTF; cdr3_nt: TGTGCCAGCAGTTACCCTGGACAGGGCCGCTACACCTTC
v_call: TRBV28; clone_size: many; j_call: TRBJ1-5; d_call: -; cdr3_aa: CASSSEGRGNQPQHF; cdr3_nt: TGTGCCAGCAGTTCAGAAGGGAGAGGCAATCAGCCCCAGCATTTT
v_call: TRBV4-1; clone_size: many; j_call: TRBJ1-1; d_call: -; cdr3_aa: CASSQEFRALSGEAFF; cdr3_nt: TGCGCCAGCAGCCAAGAGTTCCGCGCTCTGAGTGGTGAAGCTTTCTTT
v_call: TRBV27; clone_size: -; j_call: TRBJ1-1; d_call: TRBD1; cdr3_aa: CASNDRGDTEAFF; cdr3_nt: TGTGCCAGCAATGACAGGGGTGATACTGAAGCTTTCTTT
v_call: TRBV5-4; clone_size: -; j_call: TRBJ1-4; d_call: TRBD1; cdr3_aa: CASSPTGAGLSEKLFF; cdr3_nt: TGTGCCAGCAGCCCGACAGGGGCGGGATTAAGCGAAAAACTGTTTTTT
v_call: TRBV12-3/TRBV12-4; clone_size: many; j_call: TRBJ1-4; d_call: -; cdr3_aa: CASRPQGSNEKLFF; cdr3_nt: TGTGCCAGCAGGCCACAGGGATCTAATGAAAAACTGTTTTTT
v_call: TRBV4-1; clone_size: few; j_call: TRBJ2-7; d_call: TRBD1; cdr3_aa: CASSHLPGQGSYEQYF; cdr3_nt: TGCGCCAGCAGCCATCTTCCGGGACAGGGGAGCTACGAGCAGTACTTC
v_call: TRBV5-6; clone_size: few; j_call: TRBJ2-2; d_call: -; cdr3_aa: CASSLAAYGELFF; cdr3_nt: TGTGCCAGCAGCTTGGCGGCCTACGGGGAGCTGTTTTTT
v_call: TRBV19; clone_size: many; j_call: TRBJ1-2; d_call: -; cdr3_aa: CASSIDHGLWRVDGYTF; cdr3_nt: TGTGCCAGTAGTATAGACCATGGCCTCTGGAGGGTCGATGGCTACACCTTC
v_call: TRBV5-1; clone_size: -; j_call: TRBJ2-3; d_call: TRBD1; cdr3_aa: CASSLEGALRTDTQYF; cdr3_nt: TGCGCCAGCAGCTTGGAGGGGGCTTTGAGGACAGATACGCAGTATTTT
v_call: TRBV6-2/TRBV6-3; clone_size: many; j_call: TRBJ2-7; d_call: -; cdr3_aa: CASSSPGRTYEQYF; cdr3_nt: TGTGCCAGCAGTTCCCCAGGTAGGACCTACGAGCAGTACTTC
v_call: TRBV12-3/TRBV12-4; clone_size: -; j_call: TRBJ2-2; d_call: -; cdr3_aa: CASSSFSGFGELFF; cdr3_nt: TGTGCCAGCAGTTCCTTCTCAGGGTTCGGGGAGCTGTTTTTT
v_call: TRBV7-9; clone_size: -; j_call: TRBJ2-7; d_call: TRBD1; cdr3_aa: CASSDRGPYEQHF; cdr3_nt: TGTGCCAGCAGCGACAGGGGCCCCTACGAGCAGCACTTC